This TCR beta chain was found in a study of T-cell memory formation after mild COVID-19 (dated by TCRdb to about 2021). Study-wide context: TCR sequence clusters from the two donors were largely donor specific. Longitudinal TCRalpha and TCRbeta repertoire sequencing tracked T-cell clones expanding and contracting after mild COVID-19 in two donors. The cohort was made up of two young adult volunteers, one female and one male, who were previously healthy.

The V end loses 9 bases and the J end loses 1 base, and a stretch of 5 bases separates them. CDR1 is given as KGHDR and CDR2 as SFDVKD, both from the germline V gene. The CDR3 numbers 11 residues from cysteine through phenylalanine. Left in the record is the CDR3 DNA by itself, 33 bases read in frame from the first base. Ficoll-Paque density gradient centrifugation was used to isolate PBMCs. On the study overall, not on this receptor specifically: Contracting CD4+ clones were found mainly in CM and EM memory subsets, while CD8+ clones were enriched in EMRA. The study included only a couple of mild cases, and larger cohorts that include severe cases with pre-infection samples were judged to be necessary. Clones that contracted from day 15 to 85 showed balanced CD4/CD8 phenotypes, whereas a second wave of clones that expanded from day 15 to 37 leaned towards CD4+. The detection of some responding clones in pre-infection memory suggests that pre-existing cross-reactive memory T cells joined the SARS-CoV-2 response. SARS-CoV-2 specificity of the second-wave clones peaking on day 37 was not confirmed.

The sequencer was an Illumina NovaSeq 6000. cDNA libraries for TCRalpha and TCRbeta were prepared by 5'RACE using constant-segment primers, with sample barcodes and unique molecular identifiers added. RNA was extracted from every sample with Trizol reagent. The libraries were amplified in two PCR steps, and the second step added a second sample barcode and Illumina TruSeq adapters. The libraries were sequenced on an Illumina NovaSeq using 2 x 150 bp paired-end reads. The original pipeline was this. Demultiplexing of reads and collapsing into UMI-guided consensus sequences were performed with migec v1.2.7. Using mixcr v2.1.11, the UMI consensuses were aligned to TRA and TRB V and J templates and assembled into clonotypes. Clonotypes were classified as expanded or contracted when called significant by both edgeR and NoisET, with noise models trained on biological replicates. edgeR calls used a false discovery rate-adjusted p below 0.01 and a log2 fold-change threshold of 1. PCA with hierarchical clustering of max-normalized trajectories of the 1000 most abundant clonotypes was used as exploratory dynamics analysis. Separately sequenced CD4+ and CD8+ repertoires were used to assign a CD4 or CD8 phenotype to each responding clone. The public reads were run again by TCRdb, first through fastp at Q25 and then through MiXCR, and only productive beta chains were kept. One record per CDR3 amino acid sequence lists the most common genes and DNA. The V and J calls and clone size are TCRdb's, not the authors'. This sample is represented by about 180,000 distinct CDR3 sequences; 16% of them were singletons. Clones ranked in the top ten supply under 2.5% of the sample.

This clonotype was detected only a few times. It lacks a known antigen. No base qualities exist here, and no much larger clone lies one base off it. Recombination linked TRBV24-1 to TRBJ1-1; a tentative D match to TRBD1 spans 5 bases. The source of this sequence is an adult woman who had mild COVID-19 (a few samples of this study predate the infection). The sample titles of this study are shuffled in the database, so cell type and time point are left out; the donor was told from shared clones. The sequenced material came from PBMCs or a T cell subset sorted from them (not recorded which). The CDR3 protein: CATGQNTEAFF. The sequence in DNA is TGTGCCACCGGACAGAACACTGAAGCTTTCTTT.